A single sample is the source of the 10 T cell receptor beta chains below, sequenced in a study of OX40 agonist ivuxolimab in advanced cancers. Assay: immunoSEQ multiplex PCR; the TCRdb copy retains only in-frame clones and omits some. The table shows around 30,000 clones, with about 88% occurring only once. The specimen was CD4+ or CD8+ T cells sorted from blood, collected in a trial of the OX40 agonist ivuxolimab. These receptors all come from an adult with an advanced solid tumor such as melanoma, head and neck, liver or kidney cancer.

The chain uses TRBV7-9 and TRBJ1-2; no clear D. This CDR3 comprises 15 residues. Per the germline V gene, CDR1 is SEHNR and CDR2 is FQNEAQ (reference sequence). Between the trimmed V and J ends, which lost 7 bases and 4 bases, there was a span of 19 bases. The CDR3 loop is CASNPRTVVVYGYTF. For the CDR3, the DNA is TGTGCCAGCAACCCGAGGACCGTGGTTGTCTATGGCTACACCTTC.

V usage is TRBV19 and J usage is TRBJ2-6; D uncertain. This CDR3 region has 16 residues. Germline-derived CDR1 and CDR2 are LNHDA and SQIVND (reference sequence). The V and J ends lost 2 bases and 0 bases respectively, with 8 bases between them. CDR3 nucleotides: TGTGCCAGTAGTATATTGTCATTCTCTGGGGCCAACGTCCTGACTTTC. This sequence encodes CASSILSFSGANVLTF.

The rearrangement links TRBV2 to TRBJ1-6; D is unresolved. Germline V gene data show CDR1 as SNHLY and CDR2 as FYNNEI. The CDR3 consists of 14 residues. Trimming shortened V by 8 bases and J by 0 bases, and 8 bases separated the two germline ends. The CDR3 DNA reads as TGTGCCAGCCTCTTGAGCTCCTATAATTCACCCCTCCACTTT. Its protein product is CASLLSSYNSPLHF.

The chain uses TRBV13 and TRBJ2-7; no clear D. V shed 5 bases and J shed 6 bases, with 26 bases lying between them. The germline gives CDR1 PRHDT, CDR2 FYEKMQ (reference sequence). The CDR3 totals 17 residues. The CDR3 loop reads CASSRGRTESLLGEQYF. The CDR3 DNA is TGTGCCAGCAGCCGAGGCCGAACGGAGAGCCTCTTGGGCGAGCAGTACTTC.

The chain is built from TRBV29-1 and TRBJ2-7; perhaps TRBD2 as D (5 bases). This CDR3 comprises 15 residues. The V gene lost 0 bases and the J gene lost 0 bases, with 12 bases spanning the gap. Germline values: CDR1 SQVTM, CDR2 ANQGSEA. The CDR3 spells CSVEDRAGSSYEQYF. CDR3 nucleotide sequence: TGCAGCGTTGAAGATCGGGCGGGCAGCTCCTACGAGCAGTACTTC.

Sample share makes this clone medium-sized. The V call is TRBV4-1, the J call TRBJ2-1, with 7 bases that match TRBD2. Germline-derived CDR1 and CDR2 are MGHRA and YSYEKL. CDR3 length equals 13 residues. V shed 3 bases, J shed 8 bases, and the junction held 4 bases outside the gene matches. The CDR3 coding sequence is TGCGCCAGCAGCCAGGCGGGAGTTTATGAGCAGTTCTTC. Translating it yields CASSQAGVYEQFF.

The V gene is TRBV28, the J gene TRBJ1-5, with D possibly being TRBD1 (5 bases). CDR1 MDHEN and CDR2 SYDVKM come from the germline V gene. CDR3 length equals 14 residues. V was trimmed by 6 bases and J by 5 bases, leaving 14 bases between them. For the CDR3, the DNA is TGTGCCAGCAGCCAAGGAACAGGACATCAGCCCCAGCATTTT. Encoded protein: CASSQGTGHQPQHF.

V usage is TRBV5-4 and J usage is TRBJ2-1; 11 nucleotides line up with TRBD1. The CDR3 is 12 amino acids. J gave up 16 bases and V 0 bases, and 3 bases lay outside the gene matches. Looked up from germline, CDR1 is SGHNT and CDR2 is YYREEE (reference sequence). The CDR3 nucleotides are TGTGCCAGCAGCTTGGGGGGGACAGGGGGTTTCTTC. Translated, it gives CASSLGGTGGFF.

This clone was counted once. The V call is TRBV19, the J call TRBJ1-2; maybe TRBD1 (5 bases). Germline V lookup: CDR1 LNHDA, CDR2 SQIVND (reference sequence). This CDR3 contains 14 residues. V shed 5 bases and J shed 5 bases, with 15 bases lying between them. The CDR3 protein is CASSLRTLGYGYTF. CDR3 DNA sequence: TGTGCCAGTAGTCTAAGGACACTGGGGTATGGCTACACCTTC.

The rearrangement links TRBV7-9 to TRBJ1-1; possible D gene TRBD1, 5 bases. V lost 2 bases to trimming and J lost 8 bases, with 9 bases between them. Per the germline V gene, CDR1 is SEHNR and CDR2 is FQNEAQ (reference sequence). The CDR3 is 12 residues long. This CDR3 is CASSLQGAEAFF. As DNA, the CDR3 is TGTGCCAGCAGCTTACAAGGGGCAGAAGCTTTCTTT.